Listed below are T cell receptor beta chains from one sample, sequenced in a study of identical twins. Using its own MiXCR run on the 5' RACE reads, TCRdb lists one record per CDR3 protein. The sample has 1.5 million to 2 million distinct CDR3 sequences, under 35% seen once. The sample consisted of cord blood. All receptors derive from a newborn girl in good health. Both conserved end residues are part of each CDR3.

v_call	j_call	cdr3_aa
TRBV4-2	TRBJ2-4	CASASGGALAENIQYF
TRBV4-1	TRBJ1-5	CASSPRHGGNQPQHF
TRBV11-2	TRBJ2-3	CASSLVDLRGDTQYF
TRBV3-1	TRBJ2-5	CASSWTDQETQYF
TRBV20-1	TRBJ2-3	CSARAAAGGFPDTQYF
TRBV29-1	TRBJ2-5	CSGVWETQYF
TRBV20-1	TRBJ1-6	CSARDRVFYSYNSPLHF
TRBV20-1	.	CSASQWGARNIQYF
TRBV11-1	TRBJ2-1	CASSLVFREQFF
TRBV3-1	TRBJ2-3	CASSQTSADTQYF
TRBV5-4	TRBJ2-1	CASSLPQSGTVSYNEQFF
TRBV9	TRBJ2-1	CASSGSNFEQFF
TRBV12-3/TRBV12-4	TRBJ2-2	CASSGTETTGELFF
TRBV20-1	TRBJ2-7	CSARDRSVYEQYF
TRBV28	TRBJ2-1	CASTTLRGLPYNEQFF
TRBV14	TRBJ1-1	CASKMVLNTEAFF
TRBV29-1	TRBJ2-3	CSVEGQGTDTQYF
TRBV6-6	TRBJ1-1	CASGLVGGEAFF
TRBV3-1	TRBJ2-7	CASSQVLRTSSYEQYF
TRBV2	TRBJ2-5	CASSWVGAGETQYF
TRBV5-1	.	CASMGGDEQYF
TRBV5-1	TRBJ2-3	CASSRDLWTSGSTDTQYF
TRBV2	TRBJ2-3	CASSASGHPIADTQYF
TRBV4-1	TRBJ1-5	CASSQPTGRSNQPQHF
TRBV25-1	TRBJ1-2	CASSENGGAYTF
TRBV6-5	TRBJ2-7	CASKLSGSGSYEQYF
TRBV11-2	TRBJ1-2	CASSLGRKSLYGYTF
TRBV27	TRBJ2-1	CASSLRLAGGPVNNEQFF
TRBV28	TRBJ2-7	CASRTPSSGYEQYF
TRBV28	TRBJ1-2	CASRNPRGRYYGYTF
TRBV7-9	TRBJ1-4	CASSPRAHNEKLFF
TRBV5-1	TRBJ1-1	CAGSLNRGTEAFF
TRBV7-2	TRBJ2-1	CASSLERLIRNEQFF
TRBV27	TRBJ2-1	CASSQGDMGTEQFF
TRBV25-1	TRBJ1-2	CASSEDFYGYTF
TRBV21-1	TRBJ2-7	CASSKKQTYEQYF
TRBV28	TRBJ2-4	CASSSRQGKNIQYF
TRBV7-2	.	CAAGTGLWDIQYF
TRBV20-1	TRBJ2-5	CSAFPWGLQETQYF
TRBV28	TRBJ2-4	CAAEGQGAHHVKNIQYF
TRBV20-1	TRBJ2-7	CSAIARDYEQYF
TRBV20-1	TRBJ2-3	CSATTSGKADTQYF
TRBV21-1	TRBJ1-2	CILIRGPNYGYTF
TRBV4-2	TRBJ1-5	CASSQDFTRTDDQPQHF
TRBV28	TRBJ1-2	CASSSTGTGLYGYTF
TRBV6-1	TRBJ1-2	CASSDRANYGYTF